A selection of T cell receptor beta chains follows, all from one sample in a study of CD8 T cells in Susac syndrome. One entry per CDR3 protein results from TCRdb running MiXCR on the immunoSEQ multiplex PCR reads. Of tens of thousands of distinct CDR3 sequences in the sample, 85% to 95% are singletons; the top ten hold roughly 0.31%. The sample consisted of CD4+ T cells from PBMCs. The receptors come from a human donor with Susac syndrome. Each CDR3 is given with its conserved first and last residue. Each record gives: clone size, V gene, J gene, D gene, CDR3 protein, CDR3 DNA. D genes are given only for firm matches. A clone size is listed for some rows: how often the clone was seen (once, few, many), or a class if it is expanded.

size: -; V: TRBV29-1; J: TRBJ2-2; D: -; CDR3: CSVSWTSGELFF; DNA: TGCAGCGTTAGCTGGACTTCCGGGGAGCTGTTTTTT
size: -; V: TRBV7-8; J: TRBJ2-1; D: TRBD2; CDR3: CASSPSGGAHNEQFF; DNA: TGTGCCAGCAGCCCTAGCGGGGGGGCCCACAATGAGCAGTTCTTC
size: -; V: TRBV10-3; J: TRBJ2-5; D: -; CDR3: CAISAGGEQETQYF; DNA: TGTGCCATCAGTGCTGGCGGAGAACAAGAGACCCAGTACTTC
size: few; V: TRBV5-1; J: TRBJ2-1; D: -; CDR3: CASSGQTSLDEQFF; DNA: TGCGCCAGCAGCGGACAGACTAGCTTAGATGAGCAGTTCTTC
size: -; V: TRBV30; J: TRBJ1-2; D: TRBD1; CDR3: CAWKDRGNLGYTF; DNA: TGTGCCTGGAAAGACAGGGGGAATTTAGGCTACACCTTC
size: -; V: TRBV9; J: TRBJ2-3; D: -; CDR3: CASSSGLITDTQYF; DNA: TGTGCCAGCAGCTCGGGACTTATCACAGATACGCAGTATTTT
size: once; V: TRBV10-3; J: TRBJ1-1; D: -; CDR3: CAIGQGRDTEAFF; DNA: TGTGCCATCGGTCAGGGTAGGGACACTGAAGCTTTCTTT
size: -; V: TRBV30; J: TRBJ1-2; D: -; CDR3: CAWSLQGDGYTF; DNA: TGTGCCTGGAGTTTACAGGGTGATGGCTACACCTTC
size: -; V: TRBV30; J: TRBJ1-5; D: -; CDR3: CAWSIGGDQPQHF; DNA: TGTGCCTGGAGCATTGGAGGGGATCAGCCCCAGCATTTT
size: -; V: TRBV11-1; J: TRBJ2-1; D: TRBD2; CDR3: CASSLGNGRGVVYEQFF; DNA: TGTGCCAGCAGCTTAGGCAACGGTCGGGGGGTCGTCTATGAGCAGTTCTTC
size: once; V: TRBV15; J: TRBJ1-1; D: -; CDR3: CATSFRGATEAFF; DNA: TGTGCCACCAGCTTCCGCGGGGCCACTGAAGCTTTCTTT
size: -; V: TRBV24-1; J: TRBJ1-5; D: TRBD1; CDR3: CATSDRTGPAHQPQHF; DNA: TGTGCCACCAGTGACCGGACAGGCCCAGCCCATCAGCCCCAGCATTTT
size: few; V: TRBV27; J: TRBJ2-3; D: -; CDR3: CASSPHTDTQYF; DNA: TGTGCCAGCAGTCCACACACAGATACGCAGTATTTT
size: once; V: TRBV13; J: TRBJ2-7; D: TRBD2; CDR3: CASSIRVLAGDGEQYF; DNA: TGTGCCAGCAGCATCCGCGTACTAGCGGGGGATGGAGAGCAGTACTTC
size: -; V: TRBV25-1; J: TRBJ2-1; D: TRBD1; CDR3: CASNRDSGRNEQFF; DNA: TGTGCCAGCAACCGGGACAGCGGTCGGAATGAGCAGTTCTTC
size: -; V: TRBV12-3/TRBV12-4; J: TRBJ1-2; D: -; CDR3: CATTPGKGDYGYTF; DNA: TGTGCCACCACGCCGGGGAAAGGTGACTATGGCTACACCTTC
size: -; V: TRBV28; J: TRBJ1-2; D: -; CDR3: CASALGGNYGYTF; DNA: TGTGCCAGCGCCCTAGGAGGGAACTATGGCTACACCTTC
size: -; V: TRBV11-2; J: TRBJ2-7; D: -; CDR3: CASSFGDSYEQYF; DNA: TGTGCCAGCAGCTTTGGGGACTCCTACGAGCAGTACTTC
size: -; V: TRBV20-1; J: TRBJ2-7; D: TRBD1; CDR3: CSVPQGAYEQYF; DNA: TGCAGTGTGCCACAGGGGGCCTACGAGCAGTACTTC
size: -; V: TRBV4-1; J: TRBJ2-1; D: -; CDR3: CASSQAPTGLHEQFF; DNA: TGCGCCAGCAGCCAAGCCCCCACCGGATTACATGAGCAGTTCTTC
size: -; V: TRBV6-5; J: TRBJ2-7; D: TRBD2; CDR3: CASSYSSRSGGAHEQYF; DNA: TGTGCCAGCAGTTACTCGAGTCGTAGCGGGGGGGCCCACGAGCAGTACTTC
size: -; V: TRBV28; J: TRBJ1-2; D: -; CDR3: CASSPHTVNYGYTF; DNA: TGTGCCAGCAGTCCACACACAGTAAACTATGGCTACACCTTC
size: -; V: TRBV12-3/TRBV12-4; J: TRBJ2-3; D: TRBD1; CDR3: CASSNRDRGKDTQYF; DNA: TGTGCCAGCAGCAACCGGGACAGGGGAAAGGATACGCAGTATTTT
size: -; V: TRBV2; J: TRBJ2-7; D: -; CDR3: CASSEALRGYEQYF; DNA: TGTGCCAGCAGTGAAGCGCTTCGGGGCTACGAGCAGTACTTC
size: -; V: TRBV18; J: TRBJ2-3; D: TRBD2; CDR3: CASSPSGDLTDTQYF; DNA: TGTGCCAGCTCCCCGAGCGGGGACCTCACAGATACGCAGTATTTT
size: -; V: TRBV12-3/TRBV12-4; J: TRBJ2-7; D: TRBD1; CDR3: CASSGTGRGRPEQYF; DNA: TGTGCCAGCTCTGGGACCGGCAGGGGGCGTCCCGAGCAGTACTTC
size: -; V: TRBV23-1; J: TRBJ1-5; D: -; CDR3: CASSLKRSGLNQPQHF; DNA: TGCGCCAGCAGTCTCAAACGATCAGGCCTCAATCAGCCCCAGCATTTT
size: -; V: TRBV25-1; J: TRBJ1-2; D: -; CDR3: CASSGASSRGYTF; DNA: TGTGCCAGCAGTGGAGCTTCCTCGAGGGGCTACACCTTC
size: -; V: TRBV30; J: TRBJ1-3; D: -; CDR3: CAWRTGNSGNTIYF; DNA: TGTGCCTGGAGAACGGGTAACTCTGGAAACACCATATATTTT
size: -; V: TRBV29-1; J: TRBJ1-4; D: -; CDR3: CSVCPGTRSFSTNEKLFF; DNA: TGCAGCGTTTGCCCCGGGACAAGAAGCTTTTCAACTAATGAAAAACTGTTTTTT
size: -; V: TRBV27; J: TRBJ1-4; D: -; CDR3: CASSTSGAERGKLFF; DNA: TGTGCCAGCAGCACATCGGGCGCGGAGCGAGGAAAACTGTTTTTT
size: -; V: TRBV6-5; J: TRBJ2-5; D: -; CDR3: CASTGPRGETQYF; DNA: TGTGCCAGCACCGGGCCTAGGGGGGAGACCCAGTACTTC
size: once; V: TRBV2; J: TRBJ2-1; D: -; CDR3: CASSTRGRNNEQFF; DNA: TGTGCCAGCAGTACCAGGGGACGTAACAATGAGCAGTTCTTC
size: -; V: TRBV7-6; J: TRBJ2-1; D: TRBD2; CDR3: CASSLAARGAGNEQFF; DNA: TGTGCCAGCAGCTTAGCGGCGCGGGGGGCAGGGAATGAGCAGTTCTTC
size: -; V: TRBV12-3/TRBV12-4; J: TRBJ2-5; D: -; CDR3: CASSPGTGGGTQYF; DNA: TGTGCCAGCAGTCCTGGGACTGGCGGTGGGACCCAGTACTTC
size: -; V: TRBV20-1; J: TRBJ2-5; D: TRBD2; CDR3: CSAQGGAQETQYF; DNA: TGCAGTGCCCAGGGAGGGGCACAAGAGACCCAGTACTTC
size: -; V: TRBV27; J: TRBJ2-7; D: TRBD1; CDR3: CASRLEGTASYEQYF; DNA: TGTGCCAGCAGACTAGAAGGGACAGCTTCCTACGAGCAGTACTTC
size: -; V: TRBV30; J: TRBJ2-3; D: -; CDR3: CAWRFSSTDTQYF; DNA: TGTGCCTGGAGGTTCTCTAGCACAGATACGCAGTATTTT
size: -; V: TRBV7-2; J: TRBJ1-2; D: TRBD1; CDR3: CASSLNLQGVDTF; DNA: TGTGCCAGCAGCTTAAATCTGCAGGGGGTAGACACCTTC
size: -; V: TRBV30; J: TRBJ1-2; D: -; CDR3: CAWTTYLGEGYTF; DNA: TGTGCCTGGACAACCTACCTGGGGGAAGGCTACACCTTC
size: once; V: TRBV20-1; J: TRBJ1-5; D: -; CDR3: CSAREYGYSNQPQHF; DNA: TGCAGTGCTAGAGAGTACGGCTATAGCAATCAGCCCCAGCATTTT
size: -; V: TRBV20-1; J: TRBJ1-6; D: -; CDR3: CSALGGYNSPLHF; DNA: TGCAGTGCTCTCGGGGGCTATAATTCACCCCTCCACTTT
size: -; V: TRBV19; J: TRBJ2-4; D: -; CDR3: CASSIPGGRDIQYF; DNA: TGTGCCAGTAGTATTCCGGGGGGCAGGGACATTCAGTACTTC
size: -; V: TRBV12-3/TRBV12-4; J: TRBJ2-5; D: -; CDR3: CASGSMAGAQETQYF; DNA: TGTGCCAGCGGTTCGATGGCAGGAGCCCAAGAGACCCAGTACTTC
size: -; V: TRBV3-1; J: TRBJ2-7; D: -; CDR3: CASSPLGQRYYEQYF; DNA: TGTGCCAGCAGCCCTCTAGGACAGAGATACTACGAGCAGTACTTC
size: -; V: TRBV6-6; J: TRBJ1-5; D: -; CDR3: CASSYSTAGLQPQHF; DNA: TGTGCCAGCAGTTACTCGACTGCAGGGCTTCAGCCCCAGCATTTT
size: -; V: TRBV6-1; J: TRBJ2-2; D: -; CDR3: CASSTQLETGELFF; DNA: TGTGCCAGCAGTACCCAGTTAGAAACCGGGGAGCTGTTTTTT